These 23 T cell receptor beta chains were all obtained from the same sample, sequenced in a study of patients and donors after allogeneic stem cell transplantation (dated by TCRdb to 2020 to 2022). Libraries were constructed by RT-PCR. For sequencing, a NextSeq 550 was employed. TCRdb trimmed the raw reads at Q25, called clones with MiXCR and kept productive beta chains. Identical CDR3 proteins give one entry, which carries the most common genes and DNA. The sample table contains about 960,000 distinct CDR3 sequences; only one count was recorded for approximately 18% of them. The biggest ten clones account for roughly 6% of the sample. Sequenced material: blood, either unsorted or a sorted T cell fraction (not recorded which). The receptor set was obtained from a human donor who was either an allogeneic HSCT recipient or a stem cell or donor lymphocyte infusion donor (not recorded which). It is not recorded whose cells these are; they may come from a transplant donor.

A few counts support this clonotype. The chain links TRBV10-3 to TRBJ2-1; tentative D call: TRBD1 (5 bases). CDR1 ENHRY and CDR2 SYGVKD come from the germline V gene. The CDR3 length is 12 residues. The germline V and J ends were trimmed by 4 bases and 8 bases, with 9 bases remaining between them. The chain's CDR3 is CAISGGWDEQFF. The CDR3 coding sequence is TGTGCCATCAGTGGGGGCTGGGATGAGCAGTTCTTC.

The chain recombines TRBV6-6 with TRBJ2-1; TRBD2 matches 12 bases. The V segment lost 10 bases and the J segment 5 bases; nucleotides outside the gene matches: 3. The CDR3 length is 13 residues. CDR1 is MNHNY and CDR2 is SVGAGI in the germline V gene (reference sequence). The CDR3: CAITSGRHNEQFF. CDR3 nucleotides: TGTGCCATCACTAGCGGGAGGCACAATGAGCAGTTCTTC.

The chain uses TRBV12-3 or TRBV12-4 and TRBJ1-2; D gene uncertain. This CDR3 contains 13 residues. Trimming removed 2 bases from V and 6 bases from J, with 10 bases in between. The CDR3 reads CASSLFGSNGYTF. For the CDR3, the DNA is TGTGCCAGCAGTTTATTTGGCAGCAATGGCTACACCTTC.

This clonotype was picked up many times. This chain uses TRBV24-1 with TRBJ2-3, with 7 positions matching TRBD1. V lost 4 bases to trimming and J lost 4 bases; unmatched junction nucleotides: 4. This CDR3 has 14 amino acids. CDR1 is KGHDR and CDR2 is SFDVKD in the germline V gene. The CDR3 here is CATSDHRGPDTQYF. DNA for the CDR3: TGTGCCACCAGTGACCACAGGGGCCCAGATACGCAGTATTTT.

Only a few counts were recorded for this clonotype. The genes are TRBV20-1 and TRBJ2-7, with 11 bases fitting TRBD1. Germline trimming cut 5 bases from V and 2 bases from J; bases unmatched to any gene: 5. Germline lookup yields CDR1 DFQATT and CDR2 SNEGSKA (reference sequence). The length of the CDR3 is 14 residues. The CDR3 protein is CSAGRDRGTYEQYF. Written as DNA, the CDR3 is TGCAGTGCTGGCCGGGACAGGGGGACCTACGAGCAGTACTTC.

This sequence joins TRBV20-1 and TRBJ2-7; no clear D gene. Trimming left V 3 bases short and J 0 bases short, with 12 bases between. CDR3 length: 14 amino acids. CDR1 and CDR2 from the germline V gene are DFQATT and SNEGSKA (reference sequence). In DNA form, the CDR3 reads TGCAGTGCTAGTGTGCAGGCATCCTCCTACGAGCAGTACTTC. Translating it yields CSASVQASSYEQYF.

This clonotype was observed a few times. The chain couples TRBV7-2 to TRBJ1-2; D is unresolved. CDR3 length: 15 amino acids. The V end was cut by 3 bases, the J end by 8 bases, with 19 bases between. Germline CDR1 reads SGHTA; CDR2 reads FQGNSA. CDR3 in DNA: TGTGCCAGCAGCTTCCACAGCACTCCTTCTATGGGCTACACCTTC. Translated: CASSFHSTPSMGYTF. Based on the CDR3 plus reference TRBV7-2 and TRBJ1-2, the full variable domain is GAGVSQSPSNKVTEKGKDVELRCDPISGHTALYWYRQSLGQGLEFLIYFQGNSAPDKSGLPSDRFSAERTGGSVSTLTIQRTQQEDSAVYLCASSFHSTPSMGYTFGSGTRLTVV.

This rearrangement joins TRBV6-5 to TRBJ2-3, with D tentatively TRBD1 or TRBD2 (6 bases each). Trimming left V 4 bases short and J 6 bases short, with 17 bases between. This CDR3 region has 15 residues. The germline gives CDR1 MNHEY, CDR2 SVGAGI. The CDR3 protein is CASSSTPGGADTQYF. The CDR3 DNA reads TGTGCCAGCAGTTCAACCCCCGGGGGCGCGGATACGCAGTATTTT.

CDR3 amino acids: CASTSGTASWETQYF. CDR3 bases: TGTGCCAGCACATCTGGGACAGCGTCGTGGGAGACCCAGTACTTC. J is TRBJ2-5 and V is TRBV14, with 7 bases that match TRBD1. CDR3 length equals 15 residues. Germline-derived CDR1 and CDR2 are SGHDN and FVKESK. The V gene end was trimmed by 7 bases and the J gene end by 5 bases; junction bases not matched to a gene: 13.

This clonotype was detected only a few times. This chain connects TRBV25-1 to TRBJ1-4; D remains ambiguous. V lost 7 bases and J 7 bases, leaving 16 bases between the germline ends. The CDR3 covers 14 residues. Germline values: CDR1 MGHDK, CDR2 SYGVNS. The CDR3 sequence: CASINTLEGEKLFF. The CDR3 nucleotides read TGTGCCAGCATTAACACTCTGGAGGGTGAAAAACTGTTTTTT.

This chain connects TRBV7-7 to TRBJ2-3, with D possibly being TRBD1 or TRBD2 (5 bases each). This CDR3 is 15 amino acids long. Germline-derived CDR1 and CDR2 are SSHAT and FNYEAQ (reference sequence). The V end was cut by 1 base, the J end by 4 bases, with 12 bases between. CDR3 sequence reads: CASSLGARGADTQYF. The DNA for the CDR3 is TGTGCCAGCAGCTTAGGGGCAAGAGGGGCAGATACGCAGTATTTT.

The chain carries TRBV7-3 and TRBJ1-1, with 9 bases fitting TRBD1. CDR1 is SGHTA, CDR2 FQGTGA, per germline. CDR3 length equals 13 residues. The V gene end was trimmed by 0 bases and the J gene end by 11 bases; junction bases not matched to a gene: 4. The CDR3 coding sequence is TGTGCCAGCAGCTTAACCGGGACAGGGAGTGCTTTCTTT. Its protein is CASSLTGTGSAFF.

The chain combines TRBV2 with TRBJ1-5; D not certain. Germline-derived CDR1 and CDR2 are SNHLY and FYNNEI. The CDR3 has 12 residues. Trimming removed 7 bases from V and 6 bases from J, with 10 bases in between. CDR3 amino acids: CASKDGSQPQHF. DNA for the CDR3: TGTGCCAGCAAGGACGGGTCTCAGCCCCAGCATTTT.

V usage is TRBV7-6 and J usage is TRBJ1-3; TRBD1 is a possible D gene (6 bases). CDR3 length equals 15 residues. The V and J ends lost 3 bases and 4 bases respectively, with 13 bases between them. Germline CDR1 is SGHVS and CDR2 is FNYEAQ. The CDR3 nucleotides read TGTGCCAGCAGCTTTACAGGGTTAGAGGGAAACACCATATATTTT. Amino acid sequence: CASSFTGLEGNTIYF.

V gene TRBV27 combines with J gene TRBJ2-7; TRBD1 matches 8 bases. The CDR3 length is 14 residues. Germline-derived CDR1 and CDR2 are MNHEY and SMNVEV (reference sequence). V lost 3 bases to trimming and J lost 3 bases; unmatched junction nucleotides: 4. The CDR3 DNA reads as TGTGCCAGCAGTTTTTGGGACAGGCTCTACGAGCAGTACTTC. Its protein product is CASSFWDRLYEQYF.

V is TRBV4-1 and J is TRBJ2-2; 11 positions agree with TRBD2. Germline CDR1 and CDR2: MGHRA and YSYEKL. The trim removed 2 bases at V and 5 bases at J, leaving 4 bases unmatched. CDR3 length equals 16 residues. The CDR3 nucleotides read TGCGCCAGCAGCCAACTAGCGGGGGGCGGAACCGGGGAGCTGTTTTTT. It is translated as CASSQLAGGGTGELFF.

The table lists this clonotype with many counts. The CDR3 DNA reads TGCAGCGTTGAAGACGGACAGGGGTGGGTCAACTATGGCTACACCTTC. It codes for CSVEDGQGWVNYGYTF. V gene TRBV29-1 combines with J gene TRBJ1-2, with 9 bases matching TRBD1. Trimming cost V 0 bases and J 2 bases; bases outside gene matches: 7. The length of the CDR3 is 16 residues. Germline V gene data show CDR1 as SQVTM and CDR2 as ANQGSEA.

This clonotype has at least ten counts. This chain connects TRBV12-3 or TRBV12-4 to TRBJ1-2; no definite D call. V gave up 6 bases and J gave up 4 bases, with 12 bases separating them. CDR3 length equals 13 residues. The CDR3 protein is CASSTPGSYGYTF. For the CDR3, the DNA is TGTGCCAGCAGCACCCCAGGCAGCTATGGCTACACCTTC.

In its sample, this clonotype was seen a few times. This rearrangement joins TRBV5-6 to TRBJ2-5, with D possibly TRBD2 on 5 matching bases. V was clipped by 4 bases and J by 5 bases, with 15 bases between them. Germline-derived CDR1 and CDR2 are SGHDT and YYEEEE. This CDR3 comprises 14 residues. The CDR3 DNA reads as TGTGCCAGCAGCCCAACTAGGCTGCGCGAGACCCAGTACTTC. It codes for CASSPTRLRETQYF.

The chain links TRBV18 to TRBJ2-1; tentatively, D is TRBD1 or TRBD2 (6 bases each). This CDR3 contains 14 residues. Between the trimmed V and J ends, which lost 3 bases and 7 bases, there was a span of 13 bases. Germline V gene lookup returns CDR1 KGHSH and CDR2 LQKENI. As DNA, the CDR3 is TGTGCCAGCTCACCGGAGGGACAACTAAATGAGCAGTTCTTC. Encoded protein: CASSPEGQLNEQFF. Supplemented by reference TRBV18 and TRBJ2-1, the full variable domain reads NAGVMQNPRHLVRRRGQEARLRCSPMKGHSHVYWYRQLPEEGLKFMVYLQKENIIDESGMPKERFSAEFPKEGPSILRIQQVVRGDSAAYFCASSPEGQLNEQFFGPGTRLTVL.

The CDR3 DNA reads TGTGCCAGGTGGCGTAACAATCAGCCCCAGCATTTT. Translated, it gives CARWRNNQPQHF. The V call is TRBV6-4, the J call TRBJ1-5; D unclear. The CDR3 is 12 amino acids. Germline lookup yields CDR1 MRHNA and CDR2 SNTAGT. V was trimmed by 9 bases and J by 3 bases, leaving 9 bases between them.

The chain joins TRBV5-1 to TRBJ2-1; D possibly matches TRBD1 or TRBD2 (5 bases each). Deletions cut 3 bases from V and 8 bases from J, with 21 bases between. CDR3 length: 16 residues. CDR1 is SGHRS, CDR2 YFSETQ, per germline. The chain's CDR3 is CASSSIPGRLIHEQFF. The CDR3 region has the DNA TGCGCCAGCAGCTCCATCCCGGGACGGTTAATCCATGAGCAGTTCTTC.

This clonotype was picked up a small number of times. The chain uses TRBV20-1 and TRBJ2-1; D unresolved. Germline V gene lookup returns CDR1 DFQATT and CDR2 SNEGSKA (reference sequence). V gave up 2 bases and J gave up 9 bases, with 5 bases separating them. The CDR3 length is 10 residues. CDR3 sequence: CSARQIEQFF. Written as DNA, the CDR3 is TGCAGTGCTAGACAAATTGAGCAGTTCTTC.